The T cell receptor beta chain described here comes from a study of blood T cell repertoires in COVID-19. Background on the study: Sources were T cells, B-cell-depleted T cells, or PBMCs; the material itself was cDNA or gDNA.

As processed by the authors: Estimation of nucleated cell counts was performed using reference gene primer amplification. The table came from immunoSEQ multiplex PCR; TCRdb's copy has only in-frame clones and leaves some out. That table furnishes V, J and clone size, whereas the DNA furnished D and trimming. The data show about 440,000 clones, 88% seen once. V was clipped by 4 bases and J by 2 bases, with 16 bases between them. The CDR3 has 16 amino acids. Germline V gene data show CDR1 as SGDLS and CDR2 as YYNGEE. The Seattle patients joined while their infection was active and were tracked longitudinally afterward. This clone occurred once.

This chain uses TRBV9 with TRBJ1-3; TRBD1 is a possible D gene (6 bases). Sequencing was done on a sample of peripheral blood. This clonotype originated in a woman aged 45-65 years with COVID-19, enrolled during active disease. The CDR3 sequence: CASSSYRDPTGNTIYF. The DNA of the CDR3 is TGTGCCAGCAGCTCATACAGGGACCCCACTGGAAACACCATATATTTT.